This TCR beta chain was documented in a study of T cells in Graves' hyperthyroidism and ophthalmopathy. At the level of the study: Staff took peripheral blood when the initial diagnosis was made, before any treatment began. Study-level findings and limits: Most clonotypes expanded in the thyroid (above 0.001) were also present in blood.

A word on this clonotype: Its antigen is unknown.

Across 18 months, stable Graves' hyperthyroidism was marked by no progression to ophthalmopathy. V gave up 3 bases and J gave up 3 bases, with 14 bases separating them. The CDR3 is made up of 14 amino acids. Germline V CDR1 and CDR2: DFQATT, SNEGSKA (reference sequence). Researchers amplified the TCR beta CDR3 regions from RNA transcripts. A first-round RT-PCR of the TCR CDR3 used the HTBI primer set. Each CDR3 protein gets one entry after TCRdb re-called the multiplex PCR reads with MiXCR. The data hold nearly 750,000 distinct CDR3 sequences, with over 35% observed a single time. The V call is TRBV20-1, the J call TRBJ1-2; tentative D call: TRBD1 (5 bases). The sequence came from a woman aged 40 to 49 with Graves' hyperthyroidism. Sequenced sample: blood. The CDR3 bases are TGCAGTGCTAGTGGGCAGGGCATATACTATGGCTACACCTTC. Amino acid sequence: CSASGQGIYYGYTF.